This paragraph reports one T cell receptor (beta chain). The sample is drawn from a study of blood T cell repertoires in COVID-19. Study context: Sites in the United States, Italy and Spain provided acute and convalescent COVID-19 samples. T cells, B-cell-depleted T cells, or PBMCs supplied cDNA or gDNA.

Seattle enrolled patients during active infection and tracked them longitudinally. The CDR3 totals 15 residues. Per germline, CDR1 WSHSY and CDR2 SAAADI. With 2 bases clipped from V and 6 bases from J, the junction kept 4 bases outside the gene matches. Per the authors' pipeline: Reference gene primer amplification in the assay estimated nucleated cell counts. The assay was immunoSEQ multiplex PCR, and TCRdb's table has in-frame clones only and misses some. The V and J calls and clone size come from that table; D and trimming were worked out from the DNA. The profile covers roughly 24,000 clones, with about 88% appearing a single time and 25% to 30% taken by the ten largest.

The origin of this receptor is a man in his 70s with COVID-19, enrolled during active disease. Sequenced input: peripheral blood. The V gene is TRBV10-2, the J gene TRBJ2-1; 10 bases align to TRBD2. The CDR3 here is CASSERLAGVNEQFF. The CDR3 DNA reads as TGCGCCAGCAGTGAGAGGCTAGCGGGAGTCAATGAGCAGTTCTTC.